This T cell receptor (beta chain) was retrieved from a study of blood T cell repertoires in COVID-19. Study context: The samples span acute and convalescent COVID-19 from the United States, Italy and Spain. PBMCs, B-cell-depleted T cells, or T cells provided the cDNA or gDNA that made up the material.

This CDR3 is built from 12 residues. Trimming took 6 bases from V and 5 from J; bases not matched to a gene: 3. The V gene's germline CDR1 is LNHDA and CDR2 SQIVND (reference sequence). In the authors' methods: Amplified reference gene primers provided the basis for estimating nucleated cell counts. TCRdb keeps only in-frame clones here, not all; method: immunoSEQ multiplex PCR. V and J calls and clone size follow that table, whereas D and trimming were derived from the DNA. Among 350,000 to 450,000 clones listed, 70% to 90% were seen once. This clonotype originated in a man aged 35-49 years with acute or convalescent COVID-19. The genes are TRBV19 and TRBJ1-1; 7 nucleotides align to TRBD1. The sequenced sample was peripheral blood. The CDR3 DNA follows: TGTGCCAGTAGATACAGGGGAACTGAAGCTTTCTTT. This sequence encodes CASRYRGTEAFF.